A single sample is the source of the 7 T cell receptor beta chains below, sequenced in a study of cytomegalovirus exposure and HLA in healthy donors. The method was immunoSEQ multiplex PCR; TCRdb's version includes in-frame clones alone and lacks a portion of them. The repertoire consists of fewer than 250,000 clones, with 80% to 90% occurring once and the leading ten covering less than 3%. Sequencing was done on a sample of PBMCs. Receptors originate from a man aged 18 to 29 in good health and CMV-seronegative.

The chain recombines TRBV4-2 with TRBJ2-2; TRBD2 aligns across 8 bases. V dropped 2 bases and J dropped 6; count of bases not matched to a gene: 2. Germline assignment: CDR1 LGHNA and CDR2 YNFKEQ. CDR3 size: 14 residues. The CDR3 bases are TGTGCCAGCAGCCAACAGCGGGAGTCCGGGGAGCTGTTTTTT. Encoded protein: CASSQQRESGELFF.

This clone was detected a few times. The V call is TRBV5-1, the J call TRBJ2-7; unclear D gene. CDR1 and CDR2 (germline): SGHRS, YFSETQ. V was shortened by 0 bases and J by 4 bases, with 8 bases between the two germline ends. The CDR3 totals 13 residues. The CDR3: CASSLAHEYEQYF. As DNA, the CDR3 is TGCGCCAGCAGCTTGGCTCACGAGTACGAGCAGTACTTC.

The chain links TRBV5-1 to TRBJ2-1; the match to TRBD1 covers 7 bases. With V trimmed by 6 bases and J by 5 bases, 14 bases remained unmatched. CDR3 size: 16 residues. Per the germline V gene, CDR1 is SGHRS and CDR2 is YFSETQ. This CDR3 is CASTAKPTGLDNEQFF. In DNA, the CDR3 is TGCGCCAGCACCGCCAAACCGACAGGGTTGGACAATGAGCAGTTCTTC. Filled out from reference TRBV5-1 and TRBJ2-1, the complete variable domain reads KAGVTQTPRYLIKTRGQQVTLSCSPISGHRSVSWYQQTPGQGLQFLFEYFSETQRNKGNFPGRFSGRQFSNSRSEMNVSTLELGDSALYLCASTAKPTGLDNEQFFGPGTRLTVL.

This sequence joins TRBV9 and TRBJ2-7, with D possibly TRBD2 on 6 matching bases. The germline CDR1 and CDR2 sequences are SGDLS and YYNGEE. The CDR3 extends over 14 amino acids. Trimming stripped 6 bases from V and 5 bases from J, with 18 bases between. CDR3 nucleotide sequence: TGTGCCAGCATGAAGGGGACTGTAGGTAACGAGCAGTACTTC. Translated, it gives CASMKGTVGNEQYF.

This chain uses TRBV9 with TRBJ1-2; TRBD1 agrees at 7 bases. The CDR3 is 16 residues long. Per the germline V gene, CDR1 is SGDLS and CDR2 is YYNGEE. With 2 bases clipped from V and 2 bases from J, the junction kept 9 bases outside the gene matches. The CDR3 DNA follows: TGTGCCAGCAGCGTCGAGGGGGCGCGTAAAAACTATGGCTACACCTTC. Protein: CASSVEGARKNYGYTF.

The V gene is TRBV27, the J gene TRBJ2-7; D is possibly TRBD1 (5 bases). Trimming cost V 2 bases and J 2 bases, with 7 bases left between them. CDR3 length: 13 amino acids. Germline loops: CDR1 MNHEY, CDR2 SMNVEV (reference sequence). CDR3 nucleotides: TGTGCCAGCAGTTTACGACAGACCTACGAGCAGTACTTC. Translated, it gives CASSLRQTYEQYF.

The chain has TRBV29-1 and TRBJ2-1, with unresolved D. This CDR3 region has 11 residues. V dropped 3 bases and J dropped 9 bases, with 9 bases sitting between them. CDR1 is SQVTM, CDR2 ANQGSEA, per germline. As DNA, the CDR3 is TGCAGCGTTGATGCGCTTCCTGAGCAGTTCTTC. Translation: CSVDALPEQFF.